This T cell receptor beta chain emerged from a study of cytomegalovirus exposure and HLA in healthy donors. Deletions cut 0 bases from V and 5 bases from J, with 11 bases between. Looked up from germline, CDR1 is MNHEY and CDR2 is SMNVEV (reference sequence). The CDR3 extends over 15 amino acids. Separate from the approximately 670-subject first cohort was the approximately 130-subject validation cohort, to which the donors belonged. TCRdb's table, derived via immunoSEQ multiplex PCR, lists solely in-frame clones and lacks some. The sample includes 120,000 or so clones, around 90% seen only once; the top ten take under 2%.

The receptor's source is a woman aged 18 to 35 in good health and CMV-seronegative. Material: PBMCs. The chain uses TRBV27 and TRBJ1-5; tentative D call: TRBD1 (5 bases). CDR3 in DNA: TGTGCCAGCAGTTTATCGCAGGGTAGGCATCAGCCCCAGCATTTT. Its translation: CASSLSQGRHQPQHF.